The clone carrying this T cell receptor beta chain was observed a single time. Its antigen is undetermined. Autoimmune disease history or systemic immunosuppression disqualified patients. This entry is derived from a study of OX40 agonist ivuxolimab in advanced cancers. Study-wide results and caveats: Expanded clones tended on average to be more numerous among CD8+ T cells than CD4+. Compared with others, partial responders at 0.1-3.0 mg/kg displayed clonal expansion among the lowest.

The CDR3 contains 13 residues. V was shortened by 0 bases and J by 4 bases, with 7 bases between the two germline ends. Germline loops: CDR1 MNHEY, CDR2 SVGAGI. Data came from immunoSEQ multiplex PCR; TCRdb stores just in-frame clones and leaves some out. The sample contains 60,000 to 80,000 clones, around 80% of which appear only once. Material: CD4+ or CD8+ T cells sorted from blood, obtained in a trial of the OX40 agonist ivuxolimab. The clonotype was recovered from an adult with an advanced solid tumor such as melanoma, head and neck, liver or kidney cancer. The rearrangement links TRBV6-5 to TRBJ2-7; possible D gene TRBD1, 5 bases. In DNA, the CDR3 is TGTGCCAGCAGTTACTCGAAGGGGTACGAGCAGTACTTC. It yields the protein CASSYSKGYEQYF.